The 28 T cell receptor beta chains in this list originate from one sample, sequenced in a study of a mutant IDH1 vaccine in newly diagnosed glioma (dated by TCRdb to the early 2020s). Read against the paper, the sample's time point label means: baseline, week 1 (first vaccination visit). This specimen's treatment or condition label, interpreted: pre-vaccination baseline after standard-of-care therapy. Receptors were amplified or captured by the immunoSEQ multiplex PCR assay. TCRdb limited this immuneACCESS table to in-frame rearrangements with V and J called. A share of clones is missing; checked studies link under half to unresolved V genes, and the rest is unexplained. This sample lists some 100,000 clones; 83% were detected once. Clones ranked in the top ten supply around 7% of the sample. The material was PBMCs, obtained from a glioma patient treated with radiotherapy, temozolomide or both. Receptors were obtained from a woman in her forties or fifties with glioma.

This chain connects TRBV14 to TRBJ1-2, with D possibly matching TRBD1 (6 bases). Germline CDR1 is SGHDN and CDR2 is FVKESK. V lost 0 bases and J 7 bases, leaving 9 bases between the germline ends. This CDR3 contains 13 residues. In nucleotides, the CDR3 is TGTGCCAGCAGCCAAGATCGAGGGGGTGGCTACACCTTC. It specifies CASSQDRGGGYTF.

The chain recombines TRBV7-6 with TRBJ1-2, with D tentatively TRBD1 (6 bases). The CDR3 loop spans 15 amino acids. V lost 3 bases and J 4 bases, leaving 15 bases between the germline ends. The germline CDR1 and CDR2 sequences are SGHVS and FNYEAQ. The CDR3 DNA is TGTGCCAGCAGCTTTTCATCAGGGGCGAGCTATGGCTACACCTTC. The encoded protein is CASSFSSGASYGYTF.

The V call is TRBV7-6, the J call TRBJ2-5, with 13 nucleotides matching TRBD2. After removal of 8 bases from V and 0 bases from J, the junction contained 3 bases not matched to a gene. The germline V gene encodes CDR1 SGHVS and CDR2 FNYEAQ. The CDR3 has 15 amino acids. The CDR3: CASQGTSGDQETQYF. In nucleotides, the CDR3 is TGTGCCAGCCAAGGGACTAGCGGGGACCAAGAGACCCAGTACTTC.

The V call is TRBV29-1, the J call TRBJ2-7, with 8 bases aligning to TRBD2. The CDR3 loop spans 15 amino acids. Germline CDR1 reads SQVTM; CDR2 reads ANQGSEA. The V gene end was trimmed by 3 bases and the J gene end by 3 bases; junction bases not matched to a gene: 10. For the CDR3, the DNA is TGCAGCGTTGAGATTCACCCGGGAGGGGACTACGAGCAGTACTTC. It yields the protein CSVEIHPGGDYEQYF.

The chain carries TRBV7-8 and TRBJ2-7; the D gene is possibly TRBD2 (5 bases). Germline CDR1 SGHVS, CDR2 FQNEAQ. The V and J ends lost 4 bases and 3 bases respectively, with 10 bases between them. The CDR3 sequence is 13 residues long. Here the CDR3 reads CASSSQRDYEQYF. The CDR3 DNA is TGTGCCAGCAGCTCTCAGAGGGACTACGAGCAGTACTTC.

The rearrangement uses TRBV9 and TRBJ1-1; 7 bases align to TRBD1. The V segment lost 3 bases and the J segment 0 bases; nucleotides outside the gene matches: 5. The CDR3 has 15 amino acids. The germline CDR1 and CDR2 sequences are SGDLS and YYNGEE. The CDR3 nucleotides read TGTGCCAGCAGCGAGGGACAGCACATGAACACTGAAGCTTTCTTT. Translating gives CASSEGQHMNTEAFF.

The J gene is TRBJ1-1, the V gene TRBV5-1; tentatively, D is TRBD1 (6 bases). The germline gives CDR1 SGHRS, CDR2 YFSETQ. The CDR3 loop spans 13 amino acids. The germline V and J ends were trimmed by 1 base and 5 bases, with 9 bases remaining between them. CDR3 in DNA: TGCGCCAGCAGCTTGCAGGGGAGGACTGAAGCTTTCTTT. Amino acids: CASSLQGRTEAFF.

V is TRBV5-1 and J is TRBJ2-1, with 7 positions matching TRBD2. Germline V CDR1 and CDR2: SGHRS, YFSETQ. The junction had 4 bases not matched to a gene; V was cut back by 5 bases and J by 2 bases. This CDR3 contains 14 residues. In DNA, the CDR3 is TGCGCCAGCAGTCTTGCGGGGGCCTACAATGAGCAGTTCTTC. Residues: CASSLAGAYNEQFF.

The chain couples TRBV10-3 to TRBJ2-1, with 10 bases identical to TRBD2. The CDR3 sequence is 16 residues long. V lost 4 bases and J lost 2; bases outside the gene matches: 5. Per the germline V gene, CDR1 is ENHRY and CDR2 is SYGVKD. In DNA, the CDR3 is TGTGCCATCAGTGGAGTAGCGGGGGGAACCTACAATGAGCAGTTCTTC. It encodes CAISGVAGGTYNEQFF.

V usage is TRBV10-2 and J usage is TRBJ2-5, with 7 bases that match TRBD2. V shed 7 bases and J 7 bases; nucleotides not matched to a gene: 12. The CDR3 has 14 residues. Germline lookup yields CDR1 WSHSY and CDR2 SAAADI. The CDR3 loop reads CASTPRGDRGTQYF. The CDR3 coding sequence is TGCGCCAGCACACCTCGGGGGGATCGCGGGACCCAGTACTTC.

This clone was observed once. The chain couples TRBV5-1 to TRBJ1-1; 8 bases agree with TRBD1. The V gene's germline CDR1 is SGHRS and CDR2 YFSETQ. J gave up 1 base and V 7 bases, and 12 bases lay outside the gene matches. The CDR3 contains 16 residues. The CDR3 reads CASSVRGQGANTEAFF. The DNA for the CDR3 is TGCGCCAGCTCCGTCAGGGGGCAGGGGGCGAACACTGAAGCTTTCTTT.

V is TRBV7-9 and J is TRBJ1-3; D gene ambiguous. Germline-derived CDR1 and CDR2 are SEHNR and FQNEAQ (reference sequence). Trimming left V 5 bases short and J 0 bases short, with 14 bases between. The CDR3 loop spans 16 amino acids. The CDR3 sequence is CASSHTVLSSGNTIYF. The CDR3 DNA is TGTGCCAGCAGCCATACTGTGCTATCCTCTGGAAACACCATATATTTT.

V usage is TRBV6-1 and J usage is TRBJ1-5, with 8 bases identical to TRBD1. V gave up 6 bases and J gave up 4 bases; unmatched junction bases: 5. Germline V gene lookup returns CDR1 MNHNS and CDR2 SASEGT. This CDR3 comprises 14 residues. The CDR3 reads CASRGQGENQPQHF. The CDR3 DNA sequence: TGTGCCAGCAGAGGACAGGGCGAAAATCAGCCCCAGCATTTT.

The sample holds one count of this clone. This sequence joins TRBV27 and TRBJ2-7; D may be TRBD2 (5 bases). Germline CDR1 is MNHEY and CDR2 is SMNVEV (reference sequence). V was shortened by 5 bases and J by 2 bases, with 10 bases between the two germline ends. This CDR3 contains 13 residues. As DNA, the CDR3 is TGTGCCAGCAGTCCGAGGGTGCCCTACGAGCAGTACTTC. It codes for CASSPRVPYEQYF.

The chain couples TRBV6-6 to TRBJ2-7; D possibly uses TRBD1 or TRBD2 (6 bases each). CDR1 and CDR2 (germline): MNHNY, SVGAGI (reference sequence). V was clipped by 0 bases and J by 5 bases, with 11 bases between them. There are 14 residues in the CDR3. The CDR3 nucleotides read TGTGCCAGCAGTTACTCGAGGGGGGTTAACGAGCAGTACTTC. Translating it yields CASSYSRGVNEQYF.

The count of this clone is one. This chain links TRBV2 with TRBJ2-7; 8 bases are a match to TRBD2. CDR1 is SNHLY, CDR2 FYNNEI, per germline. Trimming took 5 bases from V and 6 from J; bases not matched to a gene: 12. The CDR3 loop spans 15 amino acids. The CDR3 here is CASSKDAGAGGEQYF. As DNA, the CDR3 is TGTGCCAGCAGTAAGGATGCGGGGGCGGGAGGCGAGCAGTACTTC.

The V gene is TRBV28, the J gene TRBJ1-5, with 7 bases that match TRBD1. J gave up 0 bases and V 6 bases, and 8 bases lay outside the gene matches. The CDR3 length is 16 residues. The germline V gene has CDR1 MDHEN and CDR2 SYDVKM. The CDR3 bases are TGTGCCAGCAGGAGACCGGGACAGTATAGCAATCAGCCCCAGCATTTT. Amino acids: CASRRPGQYSNQPQHF. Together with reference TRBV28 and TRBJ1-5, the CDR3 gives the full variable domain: DVKVTQSSRYLVKRTGEKVFLECVQDMDHENMFWYRQDPGLGLRLIYFSYDVKMKEKGDIPEGYSVSREKKERFSLILESASTNQTSMYLCASRRPGQYSNQPQHFGDGTRLSIL.

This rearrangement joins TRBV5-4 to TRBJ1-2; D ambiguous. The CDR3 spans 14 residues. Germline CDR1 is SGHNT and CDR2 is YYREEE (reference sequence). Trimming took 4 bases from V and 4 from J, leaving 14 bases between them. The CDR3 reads CASSPTSGLYGYTF. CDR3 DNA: TGTGCCAGCAGCCCGACCTCCGGCCTCTATGGCTACACCTTC.

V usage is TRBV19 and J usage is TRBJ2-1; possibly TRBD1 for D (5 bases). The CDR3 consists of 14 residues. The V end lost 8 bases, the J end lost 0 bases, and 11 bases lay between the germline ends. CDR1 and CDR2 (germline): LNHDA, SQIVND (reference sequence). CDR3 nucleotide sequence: TGTGCCAGTGCAAGGACAAGCTCCTACAATGAGCAGTTCTTC. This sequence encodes CASARTSSYNEQFF.

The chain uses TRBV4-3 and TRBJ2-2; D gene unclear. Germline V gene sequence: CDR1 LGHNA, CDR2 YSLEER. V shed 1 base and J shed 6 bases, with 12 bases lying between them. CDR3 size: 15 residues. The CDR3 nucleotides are TGCGCCAGCAGCCAAGTAGAAAACCCCCCCGGGGAGCTGTTTTTT. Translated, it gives CASSQVENPPGELFF.

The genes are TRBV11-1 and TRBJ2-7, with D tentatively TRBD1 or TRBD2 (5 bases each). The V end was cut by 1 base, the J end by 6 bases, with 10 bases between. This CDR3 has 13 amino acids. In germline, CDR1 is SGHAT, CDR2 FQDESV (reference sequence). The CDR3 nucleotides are TGTGCCAGCAGCTTAGGAGGGGTCCGCGAGCAGTACTTC. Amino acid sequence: CASSLGGVREQYF. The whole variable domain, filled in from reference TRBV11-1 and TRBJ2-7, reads EAEVAQSPRYKITEKSQAVAFWCDPISGHATLYWYRQILGQGPELLVQFQDESVVDDSQLPKDRFSAERLKGVDSTLKIQPAELGDSAMYLCASSLGGVREQYFGPGTRLTVT.

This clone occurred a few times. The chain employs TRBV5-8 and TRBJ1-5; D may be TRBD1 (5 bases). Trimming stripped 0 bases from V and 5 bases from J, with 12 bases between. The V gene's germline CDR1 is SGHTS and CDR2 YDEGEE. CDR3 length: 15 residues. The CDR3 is CASSLEGREDQPQHF. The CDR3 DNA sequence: TGTGCCAGCAGCTTGGAGGGCAGGGAGGATCAGCCCCAGCATTTT. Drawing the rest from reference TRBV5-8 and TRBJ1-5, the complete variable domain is EAGVTQSPTHLIKTRGQQATLRCSPISGHTSVYWYQQALGLGLQFLLWYDEGEERNRGNFPPRFSGRQFPNYSSELNVNALELEDSALYLCASSLEGREDQPQHFGDGTRLSIL.

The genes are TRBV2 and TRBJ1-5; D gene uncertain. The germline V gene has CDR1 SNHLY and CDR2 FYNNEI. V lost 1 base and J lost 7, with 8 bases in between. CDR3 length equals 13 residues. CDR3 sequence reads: CASSEGGRQPQHF. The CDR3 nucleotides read TGTGCCAGCAGTGAAGGGGGTCGGCAGCCCCAGCATTTT.

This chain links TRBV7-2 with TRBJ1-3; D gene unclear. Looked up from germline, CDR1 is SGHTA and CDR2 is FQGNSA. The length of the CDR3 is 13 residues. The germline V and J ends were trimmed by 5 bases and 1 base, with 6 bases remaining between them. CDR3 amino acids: CASSPQSGNTIYF. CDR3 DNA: TGTGCCAGCAGCCCTCAATCTGGAAACACCATATATTTT.

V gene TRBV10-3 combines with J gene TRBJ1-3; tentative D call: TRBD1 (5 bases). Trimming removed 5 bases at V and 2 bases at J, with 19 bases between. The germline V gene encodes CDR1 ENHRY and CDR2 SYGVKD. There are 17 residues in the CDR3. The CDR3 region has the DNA TGTGCCATCAGTACTCCTATGGGGGAGGGACCTGGAAACACCATATATTTT. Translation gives CAISTPMGEGPGNTIYF.

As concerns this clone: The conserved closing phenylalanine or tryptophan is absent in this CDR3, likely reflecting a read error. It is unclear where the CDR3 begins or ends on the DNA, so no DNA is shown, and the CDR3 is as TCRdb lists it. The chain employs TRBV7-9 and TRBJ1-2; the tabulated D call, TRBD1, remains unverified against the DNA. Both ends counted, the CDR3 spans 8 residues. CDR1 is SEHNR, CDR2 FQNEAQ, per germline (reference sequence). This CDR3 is CASSSGHY.

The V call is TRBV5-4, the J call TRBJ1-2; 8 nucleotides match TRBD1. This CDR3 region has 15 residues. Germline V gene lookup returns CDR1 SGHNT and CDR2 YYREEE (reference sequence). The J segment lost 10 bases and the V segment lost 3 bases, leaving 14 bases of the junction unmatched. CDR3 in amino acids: CASSYQTGVGLDYTF. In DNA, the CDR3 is TGTGCCAGCAGCTACCAGACAGGGGTGGGTTTGGACTACACCTTC. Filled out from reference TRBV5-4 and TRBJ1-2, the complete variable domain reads ETGVTQSPTHLIKTRGQQVTLRCSSQSGHNTVSWYQQALGQGPQFIFQYYREEENGRGNFPPRFSGLQFPNYSSELNVNALELDDSALYLCASSYQTGVGLDYTFGSGTRLTVV.

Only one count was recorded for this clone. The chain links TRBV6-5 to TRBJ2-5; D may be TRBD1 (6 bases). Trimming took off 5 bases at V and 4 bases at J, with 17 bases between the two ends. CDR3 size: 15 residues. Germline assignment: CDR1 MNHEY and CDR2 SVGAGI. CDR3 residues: CASSITVGAGETQYF. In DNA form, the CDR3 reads TGTGCCAGCAGTATTACAGTGGGGGCAGGAGAGACCCAGTACTTC.